Presented here are 22 T cell receptor beta chains from one specimen sequenced in a study of blood T cells in healthy people across ages. Primed by a sample-barcoded 5' primer and a J-beta primer mix, a second PCR proceeded for about 6 to 11 cycles. MiXCR, applied by TCRdb to the 5' RACE reads, yields one record per CDR3 protein. The repertoire consists of about 970,000 distinct CDR3 sequences, with 51% occurring once and the leading ten covering 20% to 25%. The sample taken for sequencing was blood. These receptors came from a woman aged 60-75 years in good health.

The gene calls are TRBV29-1 and TRBJ1-1; no clear D gene. V was cut by 1 base and J by 4 bases, with 7 bases left in between. The germline V gene encodes CDR1 SQVTM and CDR2 ANQGSEA. The CDR3 totals 12 residues. The CDR3 nucleotides are TGCAGCGTTGAAGGGTGGGGCACTGAAGCTTTCTTT. Protein: CSVEGWGTEAFF. Complete variable domain (other parts from reference TRBV29-1 and TRBJ1-1): SAVISQKPSRDICQRGTSLTIQCQVDSQVTMMFWYRQQPGQSLTLIATANQGSEATYESGFVIDKFPISRPNLTFSTLTVSNMSPEDSSIYLCSVEGWGTEAFFGQGTRLTVV.

In this sample, this clonotype turned up once. The gene calls are TRBV6-2 or TRBV6-3 and TRBJ2-1; TRBD2 matches at 11 bases. Germline loops: CDR1 MNHEY, CDR2 SVGEGT. The CDR3 covers 14 residues. The ends lost 8 bases at V and 8 bases at J; junction bases unmatched: 8. The CDR3: CASRLAGSRDEQFF. The DNA for the CDR3 is TGTGCCAGCCGACTAGCGGGAAGTAGGGATGAGCAGTTCTTC.

V and J are TRBV7-2 and TRBJ1-5, with TRBD1 as a possible D gene (5 bases). The length of the CDR3 is 15 residues. Germline V gene data show CDR1 as SGHTA and CDR2 as FQGNSA. V lost 5 bases and J lost 3, with 14 bases in between. CDR3 residues: CASSAQPGANQPQHF. In DNA, the CDR3 is TGTGCCAGCAGCGCCCAACCCGGGGCCAATCAGCCCCAGCATTTT.

This clonotype was found many times. The chain combines TRBV7-2 with TRBJ2-6, with D perhaps matching TRBD1 (6 bases). The V gene lost 8 bases and the J gene lost 2 bases, with 10 bases spanning the gap. The CDR3 runs 14 residues. From germline, CDR1 is SGHTA and CDR2 FQGNSA. In nucleotides, the CDR3 is TGTGCCAGCTCCCAGGGGCCTGGGGCCAACGTCCTGACTTTC. Translation gives CASSQGPGANVLTF.

In DNA, the CDR3 is TGTGCCAGCAGCCCCCGACTAATCCGCGAGCAGTACTTC. Encoded protein: CASSPRLIREQYF. V is TRBV7-2 and J is TRBJ2-4, with TRBD2 as a possible D gene (5 bases). The J call may be incorrect, as the DNA end agrees better with TRBJ2-7. Looked up from germline, CDR1 is SGHTA and CDR2 is FQGNSA. This CDR3 is 13 amino acids long.

V gene TRBV24-1 combines with J gene TRBJ1-2, with unresolved D. The CDR3 totals 12 residues. Deletions cut 3 bases from V and 8 bases from J, with 9 bases between. Germline V gene data show CDR1 as KGHDR and CDR2 as SFDVKD. The CDR3 loop reads CATSDTDSGYTF. The DNA for the CDR3 is TGTGCCACCAGTGATACAGACTCCGGCTACACCTTC.

This clonotype was observed a few times. The V gene is TRBV27, the J gene TRBJ1-5, with D unresolved. Germline CDR1 and CDR2: MNHEY and SMNVEV (reference sequence). With 2 bases removed from V and 9 bases from J, the gap between germline ends came to 11 bases. This CDR3 region has 13 residues. The CDR3 region has the DNA TGTGCCAGCAGTTTAACGAACAAGGGGCCCCAGCATTTT. Encoded protein: CASSLTNKGPQHF.

The rearrangement joins TRBV20-1 to TRBJ1-1; a weak D match, TRBD1 (6 bases). The V gene's germline CDR1 is DFQATT and CDR2 SNEGSKA (reference sequence). This CDR3 comprises 14 residues. V dropped 6 bases and J dropped 6 bases, with 20 bases sitting between them. The CDR3 nucleotides read TGCAGTGCAGATTCAACGGGACAACGTGCTGAAGCTTTCTTT. Its protein is CSADSTGQRAEAFF.

Remarks on this clonotype: At one of its ends the junction is not consistent with the germline gene, which may arise from a read error. The chain employs TRBV20-1 and TRBJ2-1; D may match TRBD1 or TRBD2 (6 bases each). The CDR3 extends over 17 amino acids. CDR1 and CDR2 from the germline V gene are DFQATT and SNEGSKA (reference sequence). CDR3 residues: CSAGRDTSISSCNEQFF. The CDR3, as DNA: TGCAGTGCTGGGCGGGACACGAGCATTAGCTCCTGCAATGAGCAGTTCTTC.

This clonotype was observed a handful of times. The chain employs TRBV7-9 and TRBJ2-3; D possibly matches TRBD1 or TRBD2 (6 bases each). Trimming took off 8 bases at V and 1 base at J, with 16 bases between the two ends. This CDR3 region has 15 residues. Germline V gene sequence: CDR1 SEHNR, CDR2 FQNEAQ (reference sequence). In nucleotides, the CDR3 is TGTGCCAGCTGCCTGGGGGGCGCAGGCACAGATACGCAGTATTTT. Translated, it gives CASCLGGAGTDTQYF.

The chain has TRBV2 and TRBJ2-7; TRBD2 might be the D (6 bases). The CDR3 contains 13 residues. V dropped 7 bases and J dropped 4 bases, with 14 bases sitting between them. Germline V lookup: CDR1 SNHLY, CDR2 FYNNEI. CDR3: CASNQRRDYEQYF. Written as DNA, the CDR3 is TGTGCCAGCAATCAGAGGAGGGATTACGAGCAGTACTTC.

This clonotype was recorded once. CDR3 sequence: CASSQVADRGNSPLHF. The CDR3 DNA is TGCGCCAGCAGCCAAGTGGCGGACAGGGGAAATTCACCCCTCCACTTT. V gene TRBV4-3 combines with J gene TRBJ1-6, with 9 positions matching TRBD1. The CDR3 is 16 residues long. The trim removed 1 base at V and 7 bases at J, leaving 5 bases unmatched. CDR1 and CDR2 from the germline V gene are LGHNA and YSLEER.

The rearrangement links TRBV18 to TRBJ2-1, with 9 bases fitting TRBD2. J was trimmed by 6 bases and V by 0 bases; bases with no gene match: 9. Germline V gene sequence: CDR1 KGHSH, CDR2 LQKENI. This CDR3 spans 17 amino acids. The CDR3 loop reads CASSPPGLAAGLNEQFF. The CDR3 nucleotides are TGTGCCAGCTCACCACCGGGACTAGCTGCAGGACTCAATGAGCAGTTCTTC.

The chain combines TRBV18 with TRBJ2-5; D is tentatively TRBD1 or TRBD2 (5 bases each). Trimming shortened V by 3 bases and J by 5 bases, and 16 bases separated the two germline ends. The CDR3 runs 15 residues. CDR1 is KGHSH, CDR2 LQKENI, per germline. The CDR3 coding sequence is TGTGCCAGCTCACCGCTCGGGGCTGCGCGGGAGACCCAGTACTTC. Its protein is CASSPLGAARETQYF.

V usage is TRBV29-1 and J usage is TRBJ2-4; either TRBD1 or TRBD2 may supply D (5 bases each). The DNA matches TRBJ2-7 better at its end, which makes the J call doubtful. Per the germline V gene, CDR1 is SQVTM and CDR2 is ANQGSEA. The CDR3 extends over 12 amino acids. The CDR3 protein is CSVREGIYEQYF. CDR3 DNA sequence: TGCAGCGTTCGAGAGGGGATCTACGAGCAGTACTTC.

The chain combines TRBV24-1 with TRBJ2-3; D uncertain. The CDR3 spans 16 residues. The ends were cut back, 1 base at V and 2 bases at J, with 12 bases in the middle. Germline V gives CDR1 KGHDR, CDR2 SFDVKD. CDR3 sequence (DNA): TGTGCCACCAGTGATTTCGGCTTCGACAACACAGATACGCAGTATTTT. It yields the protein CATSDFGFDNTDTQYF.

This sequence joins TRBV2 and TRBJ2-1; 7 bases agree with TRBD2. This CDR3 is built from 12 residues. Looked up from germline, CDR1 is SNHLY and CDR2 is FYNNEI. Germline trimming cut 7 bases from V and 3 bases from J; bases unmatched to any gene: 0. CDR3 bases: TGTGCCAGCAAGCGGGACTACAATGAGCAGTTCTTC. This codes for CASKRDYNEQFF.

The chain employs TRBV7-2 and TRBJ2-2; no definite D call. V dropped 8 bases and J dropped 4 bases, with 14 bases sitting between them. The length of the CDR3 is 14 residues. From germline, CDR1 is SGHTA and CDR2 FQGNSA. This CDR3 reads CASGSDLVTGELFF. DNA for the CDR3: TGTGCCAGCGGATCGGACCTCGTCACCGGGGAGCTGTTTTTT. The full variable domain, its missing parts supplied by reference TRBV7-2 and TRBJ2-2, is GAGVSQSPSNKVTEKGKDVELRCDPISGHTALYWYRQSLGQGLEFLIYFQGNSAPDKSGLPSDRFSAERTGGSVSTLTIQRTQQEDSAVYLCASGSDLVTGELFFGEGSRLTVL.

This clonotype has a handful of counts. The chain joins TRBV4-1 to TRBJ2-7; a possible D gene is TRBD2 (6 bases). The germline V and J ends were trimmed by 4 bases and 5 bases, with 18 bases remaining between them. The CDR3 has 15 amino acids. CDR1 MGHRA and CDR2 YSYEKL come from the germline V gene. CDR3 amino acids: CASSRSPGDSHEQYF. The CDR3 nucleotides are TGCGCCAGCAGCCGCTCCCCGGGAGATTCACACGAGCAGTACTTC.

This clonotype appeared a few times. The rearrangement uses TRBV4-3 and TRBJ2-4; D possibly matches TRBD1 or TRBD2 (6 bases each). Matching the DNA end better, TRBJ2-7 makes the J call doubtful. This CDR3 spans 15 amino acids. The V gene's germline CDR1 is LGHNA and CDR2 YSLEER. The DNA of the CDR3 is TGCGCCAGCAGCCAATCCCCGAGGGGGAGGTACGAGCAGTACTTC. Protein sequence: CASSQSPRGRYEQYF.

The chain combines TRBV12-3 or TRBV12-4 with TRBJ2-7, with D possibly TRBD1 on 5 matching bases. V was trimmed by 10 bases and J by 4 bases, leaving 14 bases between them. The CDR3 covers 12 residues. The CDR3 region has the DNA TGTGCCACCGCCTTGGACACTTACGAGCAGTACTTC. Protein sequence: CATALDTYEQYF.

V and J are TRBV6-6 and TRBJ1-1; D gene ambiguous. The V gene lost 2 bases and the J gene lost 4 bases, with 5 bases spanning the gap. Germline V CDR1 and CDR2: MNHNY, SVGAGI (reference sequence). CDR3 length equals 12 residues. CDR3 bases: TGTGCCAGCAGTTACACGGGCACTGAAGCTTTCTTT. Its protein is CASSYTGTEAFF.